This TCR beta chain was sequenced during a study of cytotoxic CD8 clonotypes in ibrutinib-treated CLL. As for the study in general: For this cohort, patients were ten to twelve relapsed/refractory and around 15 treatment-naive, while under 18 were IGHV unmutated. By median around 74 months, roughly 12 had progressed and 14 stayed remitted; responses had been 2 complete and 24 partial.

Findings and limits, study-wide: Clonality went up at the time of ibrutinib response, stayed stable in sustained remission, and later dropped back toward its baseline level at progression.

In germline, CDR1 is SGHRS, CDR2 YFSETQ. V lost 4 bases and J lost 4, with 17 bases in between. CDR3 length equals 15 residues. Repertoires were generated with immunoSEQ multiplex PCR, while TCRdb's copy carries only in-frame clones and drops some. The sample lists tens of thousands of clones, roughly 54% occurring once. As concerns this clone: The antigen remains unidentified.

This TCR derives from a human donor with chronic lymphocytic leukemia. The rearrangement uses TRBV5-1 and TRBJ1-2, with D possibly TRBD1 on 6 matching bases. Sequenced here: PBMCs, sampled at disease progression, from a patient treated with ibrutinib. CDR3 in DNA: TGCGCCAGCAGCACTGCTGACAGGCCCTTCTATGGCTACACCTTC. Its translation is CASSTADRPFYGYTF. Full variable domain (missing parts from reference TRBV5-1 and TRBJ1-2): KAGVTQTPRYLIKTRGQQVTLSCSPISGHRSVSWYQQTPGQGLQFLFEYFSETQRNKGNFPGRFSGRQFSNSRSEMNVSTLELGDSALYLCASSTADRPFYGYTFGSGTRLTVV.